Sequencing of this T cell receptor (beta chain) was carried out in a study of T cell responses to AZD1222 COVID-19 vaccine. In the study overall: Second-dose groups at about 4 or about 12 weeks were pooled. Study-level results: Close to half of all spike-specific TCRs reportedly target regions of the variants that are unmutated. Spike-specific TCR repertoires showed rising breadth and depth after two AZD1222 doses. Repertoire sampling occurred only after the peak T cell response.

Trimming stripped 4 bases from V and 3 bases from J, with 6 bases between. The length of the CDR3 is 12 residues. Sequencing was performed with immunoSEQ multiplex PCR; in TCRdb, only in-frame clones are kept and a portion is missing. The sample shows around 77,000 clones, more than 75% of them seen only once. As for this clone: No antigen is known for it.

This receptor was obtained from an adult in good health. The material sequenced was peripheral blood, taken on day 0 of AZD1222 vaccination. This chain uses TRBV12-3 or TRBV12-4 with TRBJ1-1, with D possibly TRBD1 on 5 matching bases. The CDR3 loop reads CASSWGDTEAFF. CDR3 DNA sequence: TGTGCCAGCAGTTGGGGGGACACTGAAGCTTTCTTT.